Listed below are T cell receptor beta chains from one sample, sequenced in a study of control samples from healthy donors and cancer patients. Produced via immunoSEQ multiplex PCR; TCRdb's table is partial and in-frame only. The sample holds roughly 400,000 clones, 80% to 95% seen once. The sample taken for sequencing was PBMCs. Every receptor here comes from a man aged 35 to 55 with head and neck cancer. Both conserved end residues are part of each CDR3. Each record gives: CDR3 protein, CDR3 DNA, clone size, CDR3 length, J gene, V gene, D gene. D genes are given only for firm matches. The listing skips clone size in some rows; elsewhere it reads once, few, many or a size class.

CASTRGTERWLFF,TGTGCCAGCACTCGGGGTACCGAAAGGTGGCTGTTTTTT,-,13,TRBJ1-4,TRBV28,-
CASSLDGSRNNEQFF,TGCGCCAGCAGCTTGGACGGTTCGCGTAACAATGAGCAGTTCTTC,-,15,TRBJ2-1,TRBV5-1,-
CASSATGASYEQYF,TGTGCCAGCAGCGCGACAGGGGCTTCCTACGAGCAGTACTTC,few,14,TRBJ2-7,TRBV6-4,TRBD1
CASRQDRLNTEAFF,TGTGCCAGTAGGCAGGACAGATTGAACACTGAAGCTTTCTTT,-,14,TRBJ1-1,TRBV19,-
CASSGLADSSYEQYF,TGTGCCAGTAGTGGACTAGCTGATAGCTCCTACGAGCAGTACTTC,-,15,TRBJ2-7,TRBV19,TRBD2
CSASGINTEAFF,TGCAGTGCTAGTGGCATAAACACTGAAGCTTTCTTT,-,12,TRBJ1-1,TRBV20-1,-
CASSYRVSNQPQHF,TGTGCCAGCAGCTACAGGGTAAGCAATCAGCCCCAGCATTTT,-,14,TRBJ1-5,TRBV7-8,-
CASSVETGAYEQYF,TGTGCCAGCAGCGTAGAAACAGGAGCCTACGAGCAGTACTTC,few,14,TRBJ2-7,TRBV9,-
CASSLTRNTGELFF,TGTGCCAGCAGCTTAACAAGGAACACCGGGGAGCTGTTTTTT,-,14,TRBJ2-2,TRBV11-3,-
CASSLDRGRNTGELFF,TGTGCCAGCAGCTTAGACAGGGGGCGCAACACCGGGGAGCTGTTTTTT,-,16,TRBJ2-2,TRBV7-9,TRBD1
CASTPRGRADEKLFF,TGTGCCAGTACCCCCCGTGGGAGGGCGGATGAAAAACTGTTTTTT,-,15,TRBJ1-4,TRBV19,-
CASSPFASGGSSYNEQFF,TGTGCCAGCTCACCTTTTGCGAGCGGGGGGAGCTCCTACAATGAGCAGTTCTTC,-,18,TRBJ2-1,TRBV18,TRBD2
CASRASGPYAETQYF,TGTGCCAGCAGAGCTAGCGGCCCCTATGCGGAGACCCAGTACTTC,-,15,TRBJ2-5,TRBV6-5,TRBD2
CASSEPSGRAYEQYF,TGTGCCAGCAGTGAACCCAGCGGGCGAGCCTACGAGCAGTACTTC,-,15,TRBJ2-7,TRBV2,-
CASSEPQGGGQPQHF,TGCGCCAGCAGTGAGCCCCAGGGGGGAGGTCAGCCCCAGCATTTT,-,15,TRBJ1-5,TRBV10-2,TRBD1
CASSLGAGTGGNEQFF,TGTGCCAGCAGTTTAGGTGCGGGGACAGGGGGAAATGAGCAGTTCTTC,-,16,TRBJ2-1,TRBV28,TRBD1